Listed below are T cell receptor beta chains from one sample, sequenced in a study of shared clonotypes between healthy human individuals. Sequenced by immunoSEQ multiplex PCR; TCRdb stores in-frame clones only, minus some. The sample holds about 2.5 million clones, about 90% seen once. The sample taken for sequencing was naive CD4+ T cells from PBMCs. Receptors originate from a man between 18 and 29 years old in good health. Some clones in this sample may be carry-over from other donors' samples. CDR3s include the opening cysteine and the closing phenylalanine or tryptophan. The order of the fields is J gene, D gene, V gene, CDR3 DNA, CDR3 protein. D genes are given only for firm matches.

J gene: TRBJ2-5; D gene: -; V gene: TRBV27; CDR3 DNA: TGTGCCAGCAGTTTAGAGTTAGGAGAGACCCAGTACTTC; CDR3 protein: CASSLELGETQYF
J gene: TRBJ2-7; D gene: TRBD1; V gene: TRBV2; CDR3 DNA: TGTGCCAGCACTAGGGGGACAGGGAACATAAAATCAATCTACGAGCAGTACTTC; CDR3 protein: CASTRGTGNIKSIYEQYF
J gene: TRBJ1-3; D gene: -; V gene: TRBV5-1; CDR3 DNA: TGCGCCAGCAGCTTGGACGTTGGCTCTGGAAACACCATATATTTT; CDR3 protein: CASSLDVGSGNTIYF
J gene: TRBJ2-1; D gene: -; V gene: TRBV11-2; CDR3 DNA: TGTGCCAGCAGCTTAGTGGGGAAACCCCATGAGCAGTTCTTC; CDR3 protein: CASSLVGKPHEQFF
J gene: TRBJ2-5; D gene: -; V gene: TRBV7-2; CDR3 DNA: TGTGCCAGCAGCCCGAGCCGGGTCCAAGAGACCCAGTACTTC; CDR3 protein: CASSPSRVQETQYF
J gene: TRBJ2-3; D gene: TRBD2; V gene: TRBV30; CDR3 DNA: TGTGCCTGGAGTCCCGGGAGGGCCTCTACGCAGTATTTT; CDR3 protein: CAWSPGRASTQYF
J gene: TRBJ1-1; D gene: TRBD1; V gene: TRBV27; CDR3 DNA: TGTGCCAGCAGTGAGCCGGGCAGGGGGCGTCAACACACTGAAGCTTTCTTT; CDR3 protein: CASSEPGRGRQHTEAFF
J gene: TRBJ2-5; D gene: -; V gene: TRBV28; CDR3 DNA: TGTGCCAGCAGTTCAACCGCCTACCAAGAGACCCAGTACTTC; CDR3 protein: CASSSTAYQETQYF
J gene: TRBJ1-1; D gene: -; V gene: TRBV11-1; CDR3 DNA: TGTGCCAGCAGTTACCCCGGACAACTGAACACTGAAGCTTTCTTT; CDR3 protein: CASSYPGQLNTEAFF
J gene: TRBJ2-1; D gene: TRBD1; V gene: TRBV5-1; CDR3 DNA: TGCGCCAGCAGCGGACAGGGTTTCTACAATGAGCAGTTCTTC; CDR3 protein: CASSGQGFYNEQFF
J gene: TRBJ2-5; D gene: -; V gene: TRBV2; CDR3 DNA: TGTGCCAGCAGTGTTCTCGGGGGCCCTCAAGAGACCCAGTACTTC; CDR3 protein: CASSVLGGPQETQYF
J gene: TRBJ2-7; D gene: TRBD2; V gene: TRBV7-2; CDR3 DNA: TGTGCCAGCAGCACCTCCGGGACTAGCGGGTACGAGCAGTACTTC; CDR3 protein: CASSTSGTSGYEQYF
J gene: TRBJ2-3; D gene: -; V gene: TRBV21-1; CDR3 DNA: TGTGCCGTAGGGCGGCGCACAGATACGCAGTATTTT; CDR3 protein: CAVGRRTDTQYF